Listed below are T cell receptor beta chains from one sample, sequenced in a study of cytomegalovirus exposure and HLA in healthy donors. The method was immunoSEQ multiplex PCR; TCRdb's version includes in-frame clones alone and lacks a portion of them. The sample records roughly 180,000 clones, around 81% being singletons. Sequences were obtained from PBMCs. The receptor set was obtained from a woman aged 18 to 35 in good health and CMV-seropositive. Each CDR3 is given with its conserved first and last residue. Fields, in order: J gene, V gene, clone size, D gene, CDR3 protein, CDR3 DNA. The D gene is left open where the match is weak. Clone sizes are given selectively: once, few, many, or a class where the clone is expanded.

j_call: TRBJ1-2
v_call: TRBV19
clone_size: .
d_call: .
cdr3_aa: CASRPDIGNYGYTF
cdr3_nt: TGTGCCAGTAGACCGGACATCGGCAACTATGGCTACACCTTC

j_call: TRBJ2-2
v_call: TRBV5-6
clone_size: .
d_call: .
cdr3_aa: CASSSTGELFF
cdr3_nt: TGTGCCAGCAGCTCGACCGGGGAGCTGTTTTTT

j_call: TRBJ1-5
v_call: TRBV30
clone_size: .
d_call: TRBD1
cdr3_aa: CAWRDPGQGQPQHF
cdr3_nt: TGTGCCTGGAGGGATCCGGGACAGGGACAGCCCCAGCATTTT

j_call: TRBJ2-1
v_call: TRBV5-1
clone_size: few
d_call: TRBD2
cdr3_aa: CASSFAFPVASGYYNEQFF
cdr3_nt: TGCGCCAGCAGCTTTGCGTTTCCGGTGGCTAGCGGGTATTACAATGAGCAGTTCTTC

j_call: TRBJ1-3
v_call: TRBV7-9
clone_size: .
d_call: .
cdr3_aa: CALLDGSSGNTIYF
cdr3_nt: TGTGCCCTATTAGACGGGAGCTCTGGAAACACCATATATTTT

j_call: TRBJ2-2
v_call: TRBV5-6
clone_size: .
d_call: .
cdr3_aa: CASSLFIITGELFF
cdr3_nt: TGTGCCAGCAGCTTGTTCATCATCACCGGGGAGCTGTTTTTT

j_call: TRBJ1-2
v_call: TRBV5-1
clone_size: once
d_call: TRBD1
cdr3_aa: CASSRTGTGIYGYTF
cdr3_nt: TGCGCCAGCAGCCGGACCGGGACAGGGATTTATGGCTACACCTTC

j_call: TRBJ1-1
v_call: TRBV11-2
clone_size: .
d_call: .
cdr3_aa: CASRDATGSTEAFF
cdr3_nt: TGTGCCAGCAGGGATGCCACAGGGAGCACTGAAGCTTTCTTT

j_call: TRBJ2-2
v_call: TRBV2
clone_size: .
d_call: TRBD2
cdr3_aa: CASRISGGIGELFF
cdr3_nt: TGTGCCAGTCGTATTAGCGGGGGAATAGGGGAGCTGTTTTTT

j_call: TRBJ1-2
v_call: TRBV7-8
clone_size: .
d_call: .
cdr3_aa: CASSEPGLNNYGYTF
cdr3_nt: TGTGCCAGCAGCGAACCGGGACTTAATAACTATGGCTACACCTTC

j_call: TRBJ1-2
v_call: TRBV4-1
clone_size: once
d_call: TRBD1
cdr3_aa: CASSQGTGGVAYGYTF
cdr3_nt: TGCGCCAGCAGCCAAGGAACAGGGGGAGTTGCCTATGGCTACACCTTC

j_call: TRBJ2-1
v_call: TRBV19
clone_size: .
d_call: TRBD1
cdr3_aa: CASMGQGAGNEQFF
cdr3_nt: TGTGCCAGTATGGGACAGGGGGCCGGCAATGAGCAGTTCTTC

j_call: TRBJ1-5
v_call: TRBV27
clone_size: .
d_call: .
cdr3_aa: CASSPAPGAGNQPQHF
cdr3_nt: TGTGCCAGCAGTCCAGCCCCAGGGGCGGGCAATCAGCCCCAGCATTTT

j_call: TRBJ2-2
v_call: TRBV5-1
clone_size: .
d_call: .
cdr3_aa: CASSVGTVGGPDTGGLFF
cdr3_nt: TGCGCCAGCAGCGTAGGTACCGTCGGGGGGCCAGACACCGGGGGGCTGTTTTTT

j_call: TRBJ1-5
v_call: TRBV6-5
clone_size: .
d_call: .
cdr3_aa: CASSSGPYQPQHF
cdr3_nt: TGTGCCAGCAGTTCAGGTCCTTATCAGCCCCAGCATTTT

j_call: TRBJ2-7
v_call: TRBV11-3
clone_size: .
d_call: TRBD2
cdr3_aa: CASSDTSDEQYF
cdr3_nt: TGTGCCAGCAGTGATACTAGCGACGAGCAGTACTTC

j_call: TRBJ2-4
v_call: TRBV5-6
clone_size: once
d_call: TRBD2
cdr3_aa: CASSLLGTSRMAKNIQYF
cdr3_nt: TGTGCCAGCAGCTTACTCGGGACTAGTCGGATGGCCAAAAACATTCAGTACTTC

j_call: TRBJ2-1
v_call: TRBV18
clone_size: .
d_call: TRBD2
cdr3_aa: CASSPQRGPNEQFF
cdr3_nt: TGTGCCAGCTCACCCCAGCGGGGGCCCAATGAGCAGTTCTTC

j_call: TRBJ2-5
v_call: TRBV6-6
clone_size: .
d_call: .
cdr3_aa: CASSRGLPQETQYF
cdr3_nt: TGTGCCAGCAGTAGGGGACTTCCTCAAGAGACCCAGTACTTC

j_call: TRBJ1-6
v_call: TRBV5-1
clone_size: .
d_call: .
cdr3_aa: CASSPGNGAPLHF
cdr3_nt: TGCGCCAGCAGCCCGGGCAACGGGGCACCCCTCCACTTT

j_call: TRBJ1-4
v_call: TRBV19
clone_size: .
d_call: .
cdr3_aa: CASSISSGRFGEKLFF
cdr3_nt: TGTGCCAGTAGTATTAGTTCGGGGAGGTTCGGTGAAAAACTGTTTTTT

j_call: TRBJ2-5
v_call: TRBV15
clone_size: .
d_call: .
cdr3_aa: CATSRDLGGETQYF
cdr3_nt: TGTGCCACCAGCAGAGATCTAGGTGGGGAGACCCAGTACTTC

j_call: TRBJ2-5
v_call: TRBV6-1
clone_size: .
d_call: TRBD1
cdr3_aa: CASRRDRPQETQYF
cdr3_nt: TGTGCCAGTAGACGGGACAGGCCGCAAGAGACCCAGTACTTC

j_call: TRBJ2-7
v_call: TRBV19
clone_size: .
d_call: TRBD2
cdr3_aa: CASSPSGGSYEQYF
cdr3_nt: TGTGCCAGTAGTCCTAGCGGGGGGTCGTACGAGCAGTACTTC

j_call: TRBJ2-1
v_call: TRBV19
clone_size: few
d_call: .
cdr3_aa: CASSIDPLRRSDGNEQFF
cdr3_nt: TGTGCCAGTAGTATAGATCCTCTCCGCAGGTCAGATGGTAATGAGCAGTTCTTC

j_call: TRBJ2-1
v_call: TRBV6-5
clone_size: .
d_call: TRBD2
cdr3_aa: CASSGGLAGAGEQFF
cdr3_nt: TGTGCCAGCAGTGGGGGACTAGCGGGGGCCGGGGAGCAGTTCTTC

j_call: TRBJ2-4
v_call: TRBV10-1
clone_size: .
d_call: .
cdr3_aa: CASSGGPSYIQYF
cdr3_nt: TGCGCCAGCAGCGGGGGGCCAAGTTACATTCAGTACTTC

j_call: TRBJ2-1
v_call: TRBV30
clone_size: .
d_call: TRBD1
cdr3_aa: CAWGARGSGEQFF
cdr3_nt: TGTGCCTGGGGGGCCAGGGGGTCAGGGGAGCAGTTCTTC

j_call: TRBJ2-2
v_call: TRBV29-1
clone_size: .
d_call: .
cdr3_aa: CSVIEAGELFF
cdr3_nt: TGCAGCGTCATTGAGGCCGGGGAGCTGTTTTTT

j_call: TRBJ1-5
v_call: TRBV12-5
clone_size: .
d_call: .
cdr3_aa: CASGLDRNQPQHF
cdr3_nt: TGTGCTAGTGGACTCGACAGGAATCAGCCCCAGCATTTT

j_call: TRBJ2-5
v_call: TRBV4-1
clone_size: few
d_call: TRBD2
cdr3_aa: CASSSRTREETQYF
cdr3_nt: TGCGCCAGCAGCAGCCGGACTAGGGAAGAGACCCAGTACTTC

j_call: TRBJ2-5
v_call: TRBV7-2
clone_size: .
d_call: .
cdr3_aa: CASSLGGGETQYF
cdr3_nt: TGTGCCAGCAGCTTAGGAGGTGGAGAGACCCAGTACTTC

j_call: TRBJ1-5
v_call: TRBV30
clone_size: .
d_call: .
cdr3_aa: CAWGSRGEVQPQHF
cdr3_nt: TGTGCCTGGGGGTCCCGAGGGGAGGTCCAGCCCCAGCATTTT